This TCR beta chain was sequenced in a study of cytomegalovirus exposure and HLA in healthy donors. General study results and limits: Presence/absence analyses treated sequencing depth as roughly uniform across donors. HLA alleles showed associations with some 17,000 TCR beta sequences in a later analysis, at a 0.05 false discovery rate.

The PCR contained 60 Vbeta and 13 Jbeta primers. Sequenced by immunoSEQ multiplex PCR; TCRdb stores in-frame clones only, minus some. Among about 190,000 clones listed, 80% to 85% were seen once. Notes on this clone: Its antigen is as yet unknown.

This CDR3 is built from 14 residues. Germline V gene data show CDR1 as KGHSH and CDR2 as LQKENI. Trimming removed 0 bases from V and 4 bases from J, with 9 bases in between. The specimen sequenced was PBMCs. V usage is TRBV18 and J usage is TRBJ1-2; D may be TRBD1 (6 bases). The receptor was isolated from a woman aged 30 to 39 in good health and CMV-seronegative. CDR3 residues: CASSPPGGGYGYTF. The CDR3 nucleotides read TGTGCCAGCTCACCACCAGGGGGGGGCTATGGCTACACCTTC.